These 28 T cell receptor beta chains were all obtained from the same sample, sequenced in a study of shared clonotypes between healthy human individuals. Produced via immunoSEQ multiplex PCR; TCRdb's table is partial and in-frame only. The table records about 2.4 million clones, about 92% of them present only once. Sequencing was done on a sample of naive CD4+ T cells sorted from blood. Subset described: CD45RA+ positively selected. The receptor set was obtained from a man aged 18 to 35 in good health.

The rearrangement links TRBV7-3 to TRBJ2-7; the D is unclear. This CDR3 has 12 amino acids. Trimming took off 1 base at V and 3 bases at J, with 4 bases between the two ends. Germline V gene data show CDR1 as SGHTA and CDR2 as FQGTGA. The CDR3 region is CASSLKGYEQYF. DNA for the CDR3: TGTGCCAGCAGCTTAAAGGGCTACGAGCAGTACTTC.

The V gene is TRBV19, the J gene TRBJ2-7; D remains unclear. CDR3 length equals 15 residues. The V end lost 1 base, the J end lost 2 bases, and 12 bases lay between the germline ends. The germline gives CDR1 LNHDA, CDR2 SQIVND (reference sequence). The DNA of the CDR3 is TGTGCCAGTAGTATAGTGGCGTCACTGGCCTACGAGCAGTACTTC. Its protein is CASSIVASLAYEQYF.

The genes are TRBV19 and TRBJ1-5; maybe TRBD1 (6 bases). The V gene lost 6 bases and the J gene lost 4 bases, with 16 bases spanning the gap. From germline, CDR1 is LNHDA and CDR2 SQIVND (reference sequence). The CDR3 covers 15 residues. The CDR3: CASRPADRTNQPQHF. The CDR3 DNA sequence: TGTGCCAGTAGACCCGCGGACAGAACAAATCAGCCCCAGCATTTT.

Comment on this clone: The junction departs from germline at one end; a sequencing error may be responsible. The chain uses TRBV2 and TRBJ2-7, with 12 nucleotides matching TRBD2. Germline lookup yields CDR1 SNHLY and CDR2 FYNNEI. The CDR3 consists of 12 residues. The CDR3 loop is CASSVLAGGHDF. As DNA, the CDR3 is TGTGCCAGCAGTGTCCTAGCGGGGGGGCACGACTTC.

Note on this clone: The same CDR3 can be traced to other DNA sequences in this sample. The rearrangement uses TRBV6-1 and TRBJ1-1; 7 bases align to TRBD1. CDR3 length equals 14 residues. Trimming at V came to 5 bases and at J to 5 bases, leaving 8 bases not matched to a gene. Germline CDR1 MNHNS, CDR2 SASEGT. CDR3 coding DNA: TGTGCCAGCAGTCTACAGGGGAGTGGGACTGAAGCTTTCTTT. Translated: CASSLQGSGTEAFF.

This clone was seen a handful of times. Written as DNA, the CDR3 is TGTGCCAGTGGCGACCTGAAAGCTTTCTTT. This translates into CASGDLKAFF. The chain uses TRBV19 and TRBJ1-1, with D unclear. CDR1 is LNHDA, CDR2 SQIVND, per germline (reference sequence). The CDR3 runs 10 residues. Trimming removed 8 bases at V and 9 bases at J, with 10 bases between.

This chain connects TRBV5-1 to TRBJ2-1; perhaps TRBD1 as D (7 bases). The CDR3 spans 15 residues. V dropped 4 bases and J dropped 8 bases, with 19 bases sitting between them. In germline, CDR1 is SGHRS, CDR2 YFSETQ. The CDR3, as DNA: TGCGCCAGCAGCCCACCAGAGACAGGGAGGTATGAGCAGTTCTTC. This encodes CASSPPETGRYEQFF.

The rearrangement links TRBV5-1 to TRBJ2-2; D not certain. The V gene's germline CDR1 is SGHRS and CDR2 YFSETQ. V was cut by 0 bases and J by 4 bases, with 10 bases left in between. This CDR3 comprises 15 residues. In DNA, the CDR3 is TGCGCCAGCAGCTTGGAAGGGTTCTTCACCGGGGAGCTGTTTTTT. Translating gives CASSLEGFFTGELFF.

The chain is built from TRBV30 and TRBJ1-1; TRBD1 is a possible D gene (5 bases). With 3 bases removed from V and 5 bases from J, the gap between germline ends came to 13 bases. This CDR3 is built from 13 residues. CDR1 is GTSNPN and CDR2 is SVGIG in the germline V gene (reference sequence). CDR3: CAWRGTGRTEAFF. The CDR3, as DNA: TGTGCCTGGAGGGGGACGGGGAGGACTGAAGCTTTCTTT.

As concerns this clone: Other DNA sequences from this sample encode an identical CDR3 as well. In nucleotides, the CDR3 is TGTGCCAGCAGCAAAGGTGGGGACAGCTATAATTCACCCCTCCACTTT. As protein: CASSKGGDSYNSPLHF. This chain uses TRBV21-1 with TRBJ1-6; the table gives TRBD1 as D, unverified against the DNA. TRBV21-1 is shown as a pseudogene. This CDR3 spans 16 amino acids.

This clone was detected a few times. This sequence joins TRBV10-3 and TRBJ1-5, with D possibly matching TRBD1 (6 bases). The V gene lost 2 bases and the J gene lost 9 bases, with 11 bases spanning the gap. Germline loops: CDR1 ENHRY, CDR2 SYGVKD. The CDR3 extends over 13 amino acids. The CDR3 bases are TGTGCCATCAGTGAGGTGGGGGCACGGCCCCAGCATTTT. Residues: CAISEVGARPQHF.

The count of this clone is one. The chain is built from TRBV5-1 and TRBJ2-3; D call uncertain. V was shortened by 4 bases and J by 5 bases, with 11 bases between the two germline ends. This CDR3 has 13 residues. The germline V gene encodes CDR1 SGHRS and CDR2 YFSETQ. The CDR3 DNA reads as TGCGCCAGCAGCAAGGCGGCGGTAGATACGCAGTATTTT. This sequence encodes CASSKAAVDTQYF. Drawing the rest from reference TRBV5-1 and TRBJ2-3, the complete variable domain is KAGVTQTPRYLIKTRGQQVTLSCSPISGHRSVSWYQQTPGQGLQFLFEYFSETQRNKGNFPGRFSGRQFSNSRSEMNVSTLELGDSALYLCASSKAAVDTQYFGPGTRLTVL.

This rearrangement joins TRBV18 to TRBJ1-5; D remains ambiguous. Germline CDR1 is KGHSH and CDR2 is LQKENI. The ends were cut back, 6 bases at V and 7 bases at J, with 16 bases in the middle. The length of the CDR3 is 14 residues. CDR3 protein: CASSPGFSDQPQHF. CDR3 DNA sequence: TGTGCCAGCTCCCCGGGGTTCAGCGACCAGCCCCAGCATTTT.

This clone has just one count. Other DNA sequences from this sample encode an identical CDR3 as well. The V and J genes are TRBV10-3 and TRBJ2-5, with TRBD1 identical over 11 bases. Trimming cost V 1 base and J 5 bases; bases outside gene matches: 0. The CDR3 extends over 14 amino acids. Germline-derived CDR1 and CDR2 are ENHRY and SYGVKD. CDR3 loop: CAISEWDRGETQYF. DNA for the CDR3: TGTGCCATCAGTGAGTGGGACAGGGGGGAGACCCAGTACTTC.

The chain has TRBV6-6 and TRBJ2-7; the D is unclear. Per germline, CDR1 MNHNY and CDR2 SVGAGI (reference sequence). Trimming removed 5 bases at V and 2 bases at J, with 7 bases between. The CDR3 extends over 12 amino acids. The CDR3 reads CASSSKTYEQYF. The CDR3 DNA reads TGTGCCAGCAGTAGCAAAACCTACGAGCAGTACTTC.

Comments on this clone: One end of the junction varies from germline; a read error may be responsible. The V call is TRBV7-9, the J call TRBJ1-2; D unclear. CDR1 SEHNR and CDR2 FQNEAQ come from the germline V gene (reference sequence). CDR3 length equals 12 residues. The chain's CDR3 is CASSLAPGPPSF. The DNA for the CDR3 is TGTGCCAGCAGCTTAGCCCCGGGCCCTCCCTCCTTC.

The V gene is TRBV7-2, the J gene TRBJ2-1, with a weak D call TRBD1 (5 bases). Germline-derived CDR1 and CDR2 are SGHTA and FQGNSA. Between the trimmed V and J ends, which lost 1 base and 4 bases, there was a span of 14 bases. The CDR3 loop spans 16 amino acids. The CDR3, as DNA: TGTGCCAGCAGCTTAGGGGGCCTAACAGTTTACAATGAGCAGTTCTTC. Residues: CASSLGGLTVYNEQFF. Variable domain in full (rest from reference TRBV7-2 and TRBJ2-1): GAGVSQSPSNKVTEKGKDVELRCDPISGHTALYWYRQSLGQGLEFLIYFQGNSAPDKSGLPSDRFSAERTGGSVSTLTIQRTQQEDSAVYLCASSLGGLTVYNEQFFGPGTRLTVL.

The chain links TRBV27 to TRBJ1-3; 9 bases fit TRBD1. CDR3 size: 18 residues. V lost 5 bases, J lost 1 base, and 12 bases stayed unmatched. The germline CDR1 and CDR2 sequences are MNHEY and SMNVEV (reference sequence). The CDR3 DNA sequence: TGTGCCAGCAGTCCAAGCGTCCCCGGGACAGGGTCTGGAAACACCATATATTTT. Translation: CASSPSVPGTGSGNTIYF.

The chain recombines TRBV7-2 with TRBJ2-5; TRBD2 agrees at 9 bases. The CDR3 has 18 amino acids. V trimming: 1 base; J trimming: 1 base; junction bases outside the gene matches: 10. Germline-derived CDR1 and CDR2 are SGHTA and FQGNSA. CDR3 sequence (DNA): TGTGCCAGCAGCTTAGACCGGGTACTAGCGGGCCTCCAAGAGACCCAGTACTTC. It codes for CASSLDRVLAGLQETQYF.

This clone was recorded only once. The CDR3 DNA sequence: TGTGCCATCAGGATGGACAGGGCCACTGAAGCTTTCTTT. Residues: CAIRMDRATEAFF. The J gene is TRBJ1-1, the V gene TRBV10-3; the match to TRBD1 covers 8 bases. Unmatched junction bases numbered 4, after V lost 6 bases and J lost 4 bases. Germline V gene data show CDR1 as ENHRY and CDR2 as SYGVKD. The CDR3 is made up of 13 amino acids.

This clone appeared a single time. J is TRBJ1-1 and V is TRBV19, with no clear D. This CDR3 contains 13 residues. The V end was cut by 5 bases, the J end by 0 bases, with 7 bases between. In germline, CDR1 is LNHDA, CDR2 SQIVND (reference sequence). In DNA, the CDR3 is TGTGCCAGTAGTGCGACTTTGAACACTGAAGCTTTCTTT. It is translated as CASSATLNTEAFF.

This sequence joins TRBV7-9 and TRBJ1-1; D perhaps matches TRBD1 (5 bases). V was shortened by 2 bases and J by 10 bases, with 20 bases between the two germline ends. This CDR3 is built from 15 residues. Germline V gives CDR1 SEHNR, CDR2 FQNEAQ (reference sequence). The CDR3 protein is CASSLSPAYLQGAFF. Here the CDR3 DNA reads TGTGCCAGCAGCTTATCTCCTGCCTACCTTCAGGGAGCTTTCTTT. Full variable domain (missing parts from reference TRBV7-9 and TRBJ1-1): DTGVSQNPRHKITKRGQNVTFRCDPISEHNRLYWYRQTLGQGPEFLTYFQNEAQLEKSRLLSDRFSAERPKGSFSTLEIQRTEQGDSAMYLCASSLSPAYLQGAFFGQGTRLTVV.

This chain links TRBV10-3 with TRBJ2-7; 8 bases line up with TRBD2. With 8 bases clipped from V and 6 bases from J, the junction kept 9 bases outside the gene matches. Germline CDR1 and CDR2: ENHRY and SYGVKD. This CDR3 spans 13 amino acids. CDR3 sequence: CAIGAGGQIEQYF. In DNA, the CDR3 is TGTGCCATCGGGGCGGGAGGCCAAATCGAGCAGTACTTC.

The chain carries TRBV6-1 and TRBJ1-5, with no clear D. CDR3 length: 13 amino acids. CDR1 is MNHNS and CDR2 is SASEGT in the germline V gene. The ends were cut back, 5 bases at V and 5 bases at J, with 10 bases in the middle. CDR3 bases: TGTGCCAGCAGTTCCCAAGACCATCAGCCCCAGCATTTT. Translating it yields CASSSQDHQPQHF.

The chain employs TRBV15 and TRBJ1-2; D unresolved. The CDR3 is made up of 12 amino acids. V was cut by 4 bases and J by 8 bases, with 11 bases left in between. Germline lookup yields CDR1 LNHNV and CDR2 YYDKDF (reference sequence). The DNA for the CDR3 is TGTGCCACCAGCACAAACTTGGGAGGCTACACCTTC. Translation gives CATSTNLGGYTF.

V is TRBV7-2 and J is TRBJ2-1; 11 bases map to TRBD2. This CDR3 is built from 15 residues. The germline V gene has CDR1 SGHTA and CDR2 FQGNSA. The V and J ends lost 7 bases and 5 bases, in that order; junction bases with no gene match: 7. CDR3 in DNA: TGTGCCAGCACTCTAGCGGGGGGCCTGGACAATGAGCAGTTCTTC. Amino acids: CASTLAGGLDNEQFF.

CDR3 nucleotide sequence: TGTGCCAGCTCCCCAGGACGGGACAGGGCTCCCGAGCAGTACTTC. Its translation is CASSPGRDRAPEQYF. This sequence joins TRBV2 and TRBJ2-7; 9 bases are a match to TRBD1. This CDR3 is built from 15 residues. Germline V gene sequence: CDR1 SNHLY, CDR2 FYNNEI. J was trimmed by 6 bases and V by 8 bases; bases with no gene match: 14.

V and J are TRBV7-2 and TRBJ1-4, with a weak D call TRBD1 (5 bases). Trimming stripped 4 bases from V and 8 bases from J, with 17 bases between. There are 15 residues in the CDR3. Germline-derived CDR1 and CDR2 are SGHTA and FQGNSA. The CDR3 protein is CASSSLPGMREKLFF. The CDR3 DNA reads as TGTGCCAGCAGCTCCCTCCCAGGGATGAGGGAAAAACTGTTTTTT. The variable domain in full, with the rest retrieved from reference TRBV7-2 and TRBJ1-4, is GAGVSQSPSNKVTEKGKDVELRCDPISGHTALYWYRQSLGQGLEFLIYFQGNSAPDKSGLPSDRFSAERTGGSVSTLTIQRTQQEDSAVYLCASSSLPGMREKLFFGSGTQLSVL.